Following are 5 T cell receptor beta chains from one sample sequenced in a study of T-cell reconstitution after alpha-beta-depleted transplantation in children. A library of TCRbeta sequences, prepared with unique molecular identifiers, was generated. TCRdb fed the PCR reads into MiXCR, producing one record per CDR3 protein. The data contain around 200,000 distinct CDR3 sequences, around 9.5% of them singletons. Sequencing was performed on PBMCs from the stem cell graft donor, taken from the stem cell graft. These receptors all come from a human donor who donated a stem cell graft to a child with acute lymphoblastic leukemia.

This clonotype was observed many times. The chain carries TRBV29-1 and TRBJ2-5, with D possibly called TRBD1 or TRBD2 (5 bases each). This CDR3 is 13 amino acids long. In germline, CDR1 is SQVTM, CDR2 ANQGSEA. V lost 7 bases and J lost 1, with 13 bases in between. CDR3 sequence (DNA): TGCAGCGCGGGTATGGGACCCCAAGAGACCCAGTACTTC. It specifies CSAGMGPQETQYF.

This clonotype was counted a few times. This chain joins TRBV29-1 and TRBJ1-2; D is unclear. Germline assignment: CDR1 SQVTM and CDR2 ANQGSEA. V was cut by 4 bases and J by 1 base, with 10 bases left in between. This CDR3 region has 13 residues. The CDR3 protein is CSVVQNSNYGYTF. CDR3 nucleotide sequence: TGCAGCGTTGTACAAAATAGTAACTATGGCTACACCTTC. The full variable domain, completed using reference TRBV29-1 and TRBJ1-2, is SAVISQKPSRDICQRGTSLTIQCQVDSQVTMMFWYRQQPGQSLTLIATANQGSEATYESGFVIDKFPISRPNLTFSTLTVSNMSPEDSSIYLCSVVQNSNYGYTFGSGTRLTVV.

The V gene is TRBV3-1, the J gene TRBJ1-1; no clear D gene. The V gene lost 5 bases and the J gene lost 3 bases, with 10 bases spanning the gap. CDR1 is LGHDT, CDR2 YNNKEL, per germline (reference sequence). CDR3 size: 13 residues. CDR3 nucleotides: TGTGCCAGCAGCTCTCGATCGGACACTGAAGCTTTCTTT. It specifies CASSSRSDTEAFF.

The table lists this clonotype with many counts. V is TRBV6-5 and J is TRBJ2-2; TRBD2 is a possible D gene (6 bases). Germline CDR1 is MNHEY and CDR2 is SVGAGI. The CDR3 consists of 12 residues. Trimming removed 8 bases at V and 4 bases at J, with 8 bases between. DNA for the CDR3: TGTGCCAGCCAGGGAGGCACCGGGGAGCTGTTTTTT. Residues: CASQGGTGELFF.

This clonotype was picked up a small number of times. V usage is TRBV5-1 and J usage is TRBJ2-7; 8 nucleotides agree with TRBD1. CDR1 and CDR2 from the germline V gene are SGHRS and YFSETQ. CDR3 length: 16 residues. V was clipped by 4 bases and J by 7 bases; unmatched bases: 16. CDR3 coding DNA: TGCGCCAGCAGCCCGGGGGACAGGTCCGGTCCGGGGGAGCAGTACTTC. This codes for CASSPGDRSGPGEQYF.